These 26 T cell receptor beta chains originate from one sample sequenced in a study of blood T cell repertoires in COVID-19. Produced via immunoSEQ multiplex PCR; TCRdb's table is partial and in-frame only. The top ten hold 4% to 4.5% of the sample, which has 150,000 or so clones, less than 90% seen once. The sequencing input was PBMCs or T cells enriched from blood (not recorded which). The receptor set was obtained from a woman aged 50 to 65 who had recovered from COVID-19.

The table lists this clone with a count of one. The chain links TRBV28 to TRBJ1-2, with D tentatively TRBD1 (5 bases). Per the germline V gene, CDR1 is MDHEN and CDR2 is SYDVKM. Trimming pared 5 bases from V and 4 bases from J, leaving 17 bases between. There are 15 residues in the CDR3. The CDR3 nucleotides read TGTGCCAGCAGTCCCCGGGGAGGGGTGACCTATGGCTACACCTTC. As protein: CASSPRGGVTYGYTF.

V usage is TRBV5-1 and J usage is TRBJ1-2; D is ambiguous. V was trimmed by 3 bases and J by 0 bases, leaving 9 bases between them. The germline gives CDR1 SGHRS, CDR2 YFSETQ. The CDR3 has 14 residues. In nucleotides, the CDR3 is TGCGCCAGCAGCTCGGGAGCAGCTAACTATGGCTACACCTTC. Its translation: CASSSGAANYGYTF.

J is TRBJ1-1 and V is TRBV30; no firm D call. This CDR3 region has 14 residues. The germline V gene has CDR1 GTSNPN and CDR2 SVGIG (reference sequence). The V gene lost 0 bases and the J gene lost 3 bases, with 11 bases spanning the gap. The CDR3 reads CAWSVRVRDTEAFF. The CDR3 DNA is TGTGCCTGGAGTGTGAGAGTGAGGGACACTGAAGCTTTCTTT.

The chain couples TRBV2 to TRBJ1-1; no firm D call. The CDR3 extends over 15 amino acids. CDR1 and CDR2 (germline): SNHLY, FYNNEI. With 6 bases removed from V and 4 bases from J, the gap between germline ends came to 18 bases. The CDR3 coding sequence is TGTGCCAGCAGCGAACCGGGGAGGGAAGGCACTGAAGCTTTCTTT. It translates to CASSEPGREGTEAFF.

CDR3: CATLDRGGYTF. The CDR3 coding sequence is TGTGCCACCCTCGACAGGGGTGGCTACACCTTC. The genes are TRBV24-1 and TRBJ1-2; 8 bases are a match to TRBD1. J was trimmed by 7 bases and V by 9 bases; bases with no gene match: 3. The germline V gene encodes CDR1 KGHDR and CDR2 SFDVKD. The CDR3 sequence is 11 residues long.

This clone was observed once. The chain couples TRBV19 to TRBJ1-3; the match to TRBD1 covers 10 bases. CDR1 is LNHDA, CDR2 SQIVND, per germline (reference sequence). Trimming took 8 bases from V and 8 from J; bases not matched to a gene: 6. The CDR3 covers 13 residues. CDR3 amino acids: CASVRDRGHTIYF. CDR3 sequence (DNA): TGTGCCAGTGTCCGGGACAGGGGACACACCATATATTTT.

This sequence joins TRBV29-1 and TRBJ1-1; TRBD1 is a possible D gene (6 bases). Germline assignment: CDR1 SQVTM and CDR2 ANQGSEA. Trimming cost V 4 bases and J 7 bases, with 7 bases left between them. CDR3 length: 10 amino acids. The CDR3 sequence is CSVADSEAFF. The CDR3, as DNA: TGCAGCGTTGCGGACAGTGAAGCTTTCTTT.

The J gene is TRBJ2-3, the V gene TRBV19; 10 bases match TRBD2. After removal of 5 bases from V and 9 bases from J, the junction contained 17 bases not matched to a gene. This CDR3 region has 17 residues. Germline CDR1 and CDR2: LNHDA and SQIVND (reference sequence). The DNA for the CDR3 is TGTGCCAGTAGTCTCCAATGGGCTAGCGGGAGACTAAACACGCAGTATTTT. The encoded protein is CASSLQWASGRLNTQYF.

This clone was recorded only once. V is TRBV6-5 and J is TRBJ1-5; tentatively, D is TRBD1 (6 bases). The CDR3 contains 15 residues. Trimming removed 3 bases from V and 2 bases from J, with 11 bases in between. Germline V CDR1 and CDR2: MNHEY, SVGAGI. CDR3 loop: CASSYTGKGNQPQHF. CDR3 nucleotide sequence: TGTGCCAGCAGTTATACAGGGAAGGGCAATCAGCCCCAGCATTTT.

The chain carries TRBV28 and TRBJ1-1, with no clear D. Germline V gives CDR1 MDHEN, CDR2 SYDVKM. CDR3 length: 11 amino acids. Trimming shortened V by 4 bases and J by 11 bases, and 11 bases separated the two germline ends. DNA for the CDR3: TGTGCCAGCAGTTCCACGCTCGGGGCTTTCTTT. Translation gives CASSSTLGAFF.

This chain links TRBV11-3 with TRBJ1-1, with a weak D call TRBD1 (6 bases). Germline V lookup: CDR1 SGHNT, CDR2 YENEEA. The length of the CDR3 is 15 residues. V was clipped by 1 base and J by 1 base, with 10 bases between them. CDR3 in amino acids: CASSLAGQQNTEAFF. The CDR3 DNA reads TGTGCCAGCAGCTTAGCAGGACAGCAGAACACTGAAGCTTTCTTT. Using reference TRBV11-3 and TRBJ1-1 for the parts outside the CDR3, the full variable domain is EAGVVQSPRYKIIEKKQPVAFWCNPISGHNTLYWYLQNLGQGPELLIRYENEEAVDDSQLPKDRFSAERLKGVDSTLKIQPAELGDSAVYLCASSLAGQQNTEAFFGQGTRLTVV.

The sample holds one count of this clone. CDR3 nucleotides: TGTGCCAGCAGCTTAGGGGGACTAGCGTATCAAGAGACCCAGTACTTC. It is translated as CASSLGGLAYQETQYF. The chain uses TRBV11-1 and TRBJ2-5, with 10 positions matching TRBD2. Per germline, CDR1 SGHAT and CDR2 FQDESV (reference sequence). The CDR3 contains 16 residues. V was pared by 1 base and J by 2 bases, with 4 bases of the junction left unmatched.

The V and J genes are TRBV10-2 and TRBJ2-7, with D possibly matching TRBD2 (6 bases). Germline CDR1 is WSHSY and CDR2 is SAAADI. V gave up 4 bases and J gave up 0 bases, with 13 bases separating them. The CDR3 is made up of 15 amino acids. The CDR3 reads CASSVAGLGSYEQYV. The CDR3, as DNA: TGCGCCAGCAGTGTTGCGGGGTTGGGCTCCTACGAGCAGTACGTC.

This clone was seen once. V usage is TRBV29-1 and J usage is TRBJ1-2; the match to TRBD1 covers 12 bases. After removal of 6 bases from V and 7 bases from J, the junction contained 9 bases not matched to a gene. CDR3 length equals 14 residues. Germline V gene sequence: CDR1 SQVTM, CDR2 ANQGSEA. CDR3 nucleotide sequence: TGCAGCGTCGAACGGGGACAGGGGGCCTCTGGCTACACCTTC. Its translation is CSVERGQGASGYTF.

The V and J genes are TRBV28 and TRBJ1-4; 8 bases line up with TRBD1. The CDR3 sequence is 12 residues long. CDR1 is MDHEN and CDR2 is SYDVKM in the germline V gene. Trimming cost V 10 bases and J 5 bases; bases outside gene matches: 3. Here the CDR3 reads CAITGGNEKLFF. In nucleotides, the CDR3 is TGTGCCATCACAGGGGGGAATGAAAAACTGTTTTTT.

The chain has TRBV7-2 and TRBJ2-5; 13 bases align to TRBD2. Germline V gene sequence: CDR1 SGHTA, CDR2 FQGNSA. V lost 4 bases, J lost 10 bases, and 9 bases stayed unmatched. CDR3 length: 15 amino acids. The DNA of the CDR3 is TGTGCCAGCAGCTCCTCGGGACTAGCGGGATCGGGCCAGTACTTC. It codes for CASSSSGLAGSGQYF.

The V gene is TRBV28, the J gene TRBJ1-2; no reliable D call. The CDR3 has 16 residues. The germline CDR1 and CDR2 sequences are MDHEN and SYDVKM. V was cut by 2 bases and J by 2 bases, with 15 bases left in between. CDR3 DNA sequence: TGTGCCAGCAGTTTAAGCTGGGAGCCTACGAACTATGGCTACACCTTC. Translated: CASSLSWEPTNYGYTF.

This sequence joins TRBV7-9 and TRBJ1-1; TRBD1 might be the D (6 bases). Germline CDR1 reads SEHNR; CDR2 reads FQNEAQ (reference sequence). The CDR3 contains 12 residues. Trimming took 5 bases from V and 8 from J, leaving 12 bases between them. The CDR3 DNA follows: TGTGCCAGCAGCAACCAAGGGACAGAAGCTTTCTTT. Translated, it gives CASSNQGTEAFF.

V is TRBV6-5 and J is TRBJ2-1; D not certain. This CDR3 contains 16 residues. Between the trimmed V and J ends, which lost 0 bases and 3 bases, there was a span of 12 bases. Germline V gene sequence: CDR1 MNHEY, CDR2 SVGAGI. In DNA form, the CDR3 reads TGTGCCAGCAGTTACTCAATAGGTCAGGACTACAATGAGCAGTTCTTC. Translation: CASSYSIGQDYNEQFF.

V gene TRBV7-3 combines with J gene TRBJ2-3, with 8 bases lining up with TRBD1. Germline CDR1 SGHTA, CDR2 FQGTGA. CDR3 length: 13 amino acids. J was trimmed by 1 base and V by 8 bases; bases with no gene match: 2. Here the CDR3 reads CASGQGGTDTQYF. The CDR3 DNA reads as TGTGCCAGCGGACAGGGCGGCACAGATACGCAGTATTTT.

The CDR3 coding sequence is TGTGCCAGCCTGAAGGGGGAATCCCCAGATACGCAGTATTTT. Amino acids: CASLKGESPDTQYF. V is TRBV2 and J is TRBJ2-3, with a tentative D call TRBD1 (6 bases). Germline-derived CDR1 and CDR2 are SNHLY and FYNNEI. This CDR3 comprises 14 residues. Trimming left V 8 bases short and J 4 bases short, with 16 bases between.

This chain joins TRBV27 and TRBJ1-1; D gene uncertain. The CDR3 consists of 13 residues. Germline V gene sequence: CDR1 MNHEY, CDR2 SMNVEV (reference sequence). V lost 3 bases to trimming and J lost 3 bases, with 8 bases between them. The CDR3 DNA reads as TGTGCCAGCAGTTTGTGGCAGTACACTGAAGCTTTCTTT. It specifies CASSLWQYTEAFF.

The J gene is TRBJ2-2, the V gene TRBV7-3, with D tentatively TRBD2 (6 bases). Trimming cost V 5 bases and J 0 bases, with 10 bases left between them. Per the germline V gene, CDR1 is SGHTA and CDR2 is FQGTGA. This CDR3 is built from 15 residues. The CDR3 loop reads CASSHGDSNTGELFF. The CDR3 region has the DNA TGTGCCAGCAGCCACGGGGACTCGAACACCGGGGAGCTGTTTTTT.

The genes are TRBV6-5 and TRBJ1-1; TRBD1 might be the D (6 bases). Germline lookup yields CDR1 MNHEY and CDR2 SVGAGI. The CDR3 runs to 14 residues. Trimming shortened V by 10 bases and J by 5 bases, and 20 bases separated the two germline ends. The CDR3 coding sequence is TGTGCCACATGGGGGGGCCGGGTGCGAACTGAAGCTTTCTTT. Translated: CATWGGRVRTEAFF.

This clone has a handful of counts. The J gene is TRBJ1-2, the V gene TRBV3-1 (or the pseudogene TRBV3-2); D perhaps matches TRBD1 (5 bases). Trimming stripped 5 bases from V and 7 bases from J, with 26 bases between. This CDR3 is 17 amino acids long. The germline gives CDR1 LGHDT, CDR2 YNNKEL (reference sequence). The CDR3 nucleotides are TGTGCCAGCAGCAGGGCGTCAGGCCGGGGGGGTTTAGGTGGCTACACCTTC. Translating it yields CASSRASGRGGLGGYTF.

The V gene is TRBV24-1, the J gene TRBJ1-2; no firm D call. Germline CDR1 is KGHDR and CDR2 is SFDVKD. Trimming shortened V by 9 bases and J by 4 bases, and 8 bases separated the two germline ends. CDR3 length: 11 amino acids. The CDR3 sequence: CATSEGYGYTF. The CDR3, as DNA: TGTGCCACCTCGGAGGGCTATGGCTACACCTTC.